Only a few counts were recorded for the clone carrying this T cell receptor beta chain. Its antigen remains unknown. These data originate in a study of human T cells and chemical hapten exposure. Findings of the study overall: With DPC sensitization, TCRs exceeding 1 in 1000 frequency showed no change.

Unfractionated whole blood yielded the extracted total RNA. The CDR3 totals 13 residues. Trimming took off 5 bases at V and 4 bases at J, with 14 bases between the two ends. Germline V gives CDR1 SQVTM, CDR2 ANQGSEA. Individual cDNA molecules received unique molecular identifiers in the library. In the authors' methods: Across samples, TCR counts had a median of 95,638 and ranged from roughly 23,224 to 700,000. TCRdb independently ran MiXCR on the 5' RACE reads; one entry per CDR3 protein. TCRdb's processing, not the study's, gives the V and J calls here. The sample lists approximately 80,000 distinct CDR3 sequences; more than 15% were seen once.

The sequence derives from a female donor in good health. The chain links TRBV29-1 to TRBJ2-5; D is unresolved. The CDR3 region is CSVNSPPRETQYF. The CDR3 bases are TGCAGCGTTAACTCTCCTCCCCGAGAGACCCAGTACTTC.